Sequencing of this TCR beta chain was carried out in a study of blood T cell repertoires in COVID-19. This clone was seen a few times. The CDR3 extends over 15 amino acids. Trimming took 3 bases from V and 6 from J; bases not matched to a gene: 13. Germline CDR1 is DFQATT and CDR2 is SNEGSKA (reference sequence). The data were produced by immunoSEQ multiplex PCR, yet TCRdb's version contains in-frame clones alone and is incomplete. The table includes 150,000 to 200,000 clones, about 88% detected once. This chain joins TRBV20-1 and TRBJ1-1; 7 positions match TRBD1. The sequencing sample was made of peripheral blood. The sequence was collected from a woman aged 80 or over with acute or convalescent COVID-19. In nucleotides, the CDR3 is TGCAGTGCTAGTCCGATTCTCAGGGGGAATGCTGAAGCTTTCTTT. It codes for CSASPILRGNAEAFF.